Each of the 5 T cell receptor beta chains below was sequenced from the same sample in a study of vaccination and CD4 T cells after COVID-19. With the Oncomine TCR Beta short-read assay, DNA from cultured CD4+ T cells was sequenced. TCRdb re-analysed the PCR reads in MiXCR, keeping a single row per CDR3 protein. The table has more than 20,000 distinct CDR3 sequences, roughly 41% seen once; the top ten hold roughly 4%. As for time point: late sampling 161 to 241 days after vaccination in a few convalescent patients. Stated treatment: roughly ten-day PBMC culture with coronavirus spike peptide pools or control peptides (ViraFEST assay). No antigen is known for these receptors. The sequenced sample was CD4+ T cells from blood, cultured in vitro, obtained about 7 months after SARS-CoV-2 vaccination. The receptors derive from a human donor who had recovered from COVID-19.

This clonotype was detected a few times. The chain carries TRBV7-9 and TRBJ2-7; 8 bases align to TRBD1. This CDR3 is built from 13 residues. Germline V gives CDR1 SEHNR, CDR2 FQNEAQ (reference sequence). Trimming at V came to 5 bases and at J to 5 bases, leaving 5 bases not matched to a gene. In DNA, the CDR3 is TGTGCCAGCAGCCAAACGACAGGGGACGAGCAGTACTTC. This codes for CASSQTTGDEQYF.

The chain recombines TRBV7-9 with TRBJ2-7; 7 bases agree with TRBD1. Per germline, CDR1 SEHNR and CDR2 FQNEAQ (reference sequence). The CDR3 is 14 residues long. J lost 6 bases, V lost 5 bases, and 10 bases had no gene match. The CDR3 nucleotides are TGTGCCAGCAGCCCTCCGACAGGGTCGGCCGAGCAGTACTTC. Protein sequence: CASSPPTGSAEQYF. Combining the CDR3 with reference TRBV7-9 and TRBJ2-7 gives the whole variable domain DTGVSQNPRHKITKRGQNVTFRCDPISEHNRLYWYRQTLGQGPEFLTYFQNEAQLEKSRLLSDRFSAERPKGSFSTLEIQRTEQGDSAMYLCASSPPTGSAEQYFGPGTRLTVT.

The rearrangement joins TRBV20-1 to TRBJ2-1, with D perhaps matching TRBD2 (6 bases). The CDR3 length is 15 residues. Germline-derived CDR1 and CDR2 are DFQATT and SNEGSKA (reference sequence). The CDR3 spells CSVRPLGGNYNEQFF. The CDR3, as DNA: TGCAGCGTACGACCTTTGGGCGGGAACTACAATGAGCAGTTCTTC.

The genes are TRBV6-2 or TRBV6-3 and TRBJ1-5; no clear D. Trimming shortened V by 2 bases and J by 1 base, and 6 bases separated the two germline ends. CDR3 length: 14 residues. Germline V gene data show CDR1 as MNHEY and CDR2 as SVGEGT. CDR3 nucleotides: TGTGCCAGCAGTTACATGTGGAGCAATCAGCCCCAGCATTTT. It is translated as CASSYMWSNQPQHF.

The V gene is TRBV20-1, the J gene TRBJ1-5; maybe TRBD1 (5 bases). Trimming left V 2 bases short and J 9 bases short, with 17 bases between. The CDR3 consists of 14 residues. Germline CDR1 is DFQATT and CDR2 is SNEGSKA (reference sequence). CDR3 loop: CSARLGPGRGPQHF. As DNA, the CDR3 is TGCAGTGCTAGATTAGGGCCAGGGAGGGGGCCCCAGCATTTT.